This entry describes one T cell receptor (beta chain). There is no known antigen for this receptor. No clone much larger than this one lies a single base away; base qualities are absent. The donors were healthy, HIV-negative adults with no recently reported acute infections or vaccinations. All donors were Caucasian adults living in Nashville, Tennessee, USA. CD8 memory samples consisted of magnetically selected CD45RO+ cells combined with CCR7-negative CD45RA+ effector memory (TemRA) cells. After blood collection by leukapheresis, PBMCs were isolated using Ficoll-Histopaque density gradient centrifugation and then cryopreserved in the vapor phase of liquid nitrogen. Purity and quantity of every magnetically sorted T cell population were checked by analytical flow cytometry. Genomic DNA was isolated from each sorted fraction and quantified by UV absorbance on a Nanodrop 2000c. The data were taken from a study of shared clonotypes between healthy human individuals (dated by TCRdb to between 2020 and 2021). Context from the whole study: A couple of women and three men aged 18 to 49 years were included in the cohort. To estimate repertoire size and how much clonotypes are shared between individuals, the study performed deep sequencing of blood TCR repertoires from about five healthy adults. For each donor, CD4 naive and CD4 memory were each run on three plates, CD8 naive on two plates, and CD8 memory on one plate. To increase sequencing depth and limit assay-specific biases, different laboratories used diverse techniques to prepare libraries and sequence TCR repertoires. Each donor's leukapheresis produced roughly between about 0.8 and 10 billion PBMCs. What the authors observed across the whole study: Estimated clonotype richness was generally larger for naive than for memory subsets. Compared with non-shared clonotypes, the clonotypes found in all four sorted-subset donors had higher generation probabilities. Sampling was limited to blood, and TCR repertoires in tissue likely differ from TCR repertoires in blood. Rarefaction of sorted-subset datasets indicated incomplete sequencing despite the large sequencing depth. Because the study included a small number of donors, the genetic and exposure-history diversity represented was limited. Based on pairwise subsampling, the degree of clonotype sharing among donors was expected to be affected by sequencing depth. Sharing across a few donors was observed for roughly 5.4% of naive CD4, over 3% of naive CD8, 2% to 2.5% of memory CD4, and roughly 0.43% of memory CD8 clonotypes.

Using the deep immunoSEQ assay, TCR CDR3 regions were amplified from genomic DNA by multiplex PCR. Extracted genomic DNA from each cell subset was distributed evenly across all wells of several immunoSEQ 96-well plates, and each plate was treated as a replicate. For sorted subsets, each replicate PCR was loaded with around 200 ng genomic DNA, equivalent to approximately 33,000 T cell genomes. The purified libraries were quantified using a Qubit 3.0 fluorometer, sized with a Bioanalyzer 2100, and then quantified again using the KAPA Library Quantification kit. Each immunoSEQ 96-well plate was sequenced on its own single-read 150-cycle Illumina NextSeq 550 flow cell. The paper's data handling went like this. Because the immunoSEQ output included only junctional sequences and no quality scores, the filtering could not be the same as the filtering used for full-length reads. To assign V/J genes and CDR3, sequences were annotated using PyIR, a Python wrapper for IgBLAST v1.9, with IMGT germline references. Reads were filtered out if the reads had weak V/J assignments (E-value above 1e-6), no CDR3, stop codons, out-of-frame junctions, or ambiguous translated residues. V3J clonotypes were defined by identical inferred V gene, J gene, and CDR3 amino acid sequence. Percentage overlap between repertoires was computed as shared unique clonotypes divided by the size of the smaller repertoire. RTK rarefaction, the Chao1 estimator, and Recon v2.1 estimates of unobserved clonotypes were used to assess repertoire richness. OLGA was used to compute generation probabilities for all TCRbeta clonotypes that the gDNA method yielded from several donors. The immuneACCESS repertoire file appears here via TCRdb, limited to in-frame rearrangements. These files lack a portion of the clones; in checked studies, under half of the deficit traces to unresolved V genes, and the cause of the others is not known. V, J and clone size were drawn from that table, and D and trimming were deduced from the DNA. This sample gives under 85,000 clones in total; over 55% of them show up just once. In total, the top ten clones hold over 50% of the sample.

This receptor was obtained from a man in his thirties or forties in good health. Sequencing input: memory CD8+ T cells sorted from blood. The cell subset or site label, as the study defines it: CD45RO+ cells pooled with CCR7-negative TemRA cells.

The DNA sequence is TGCGCCAGCAGCTGGACAGGGGACGACTATGGCTACACCTTC. Translated, it reads CASSWTGDDYGYTF. The chain uses TRBV5-1 and TRBJ1-2; a stretch of 9 junction bases matches TRBD1. V and J are trimmed by 3 bases and 3 bases, and the gene matches miss 3 bases of the junction. From a lookup of the germline V gene, CDR1 and CDR2 are SGHRS and YFSETQ. From cysteine to phenylalanine, the CDR3 is 14 amino acids long. Only the CDR3 DNA is retained, 42 bases long and in frame from the first base.